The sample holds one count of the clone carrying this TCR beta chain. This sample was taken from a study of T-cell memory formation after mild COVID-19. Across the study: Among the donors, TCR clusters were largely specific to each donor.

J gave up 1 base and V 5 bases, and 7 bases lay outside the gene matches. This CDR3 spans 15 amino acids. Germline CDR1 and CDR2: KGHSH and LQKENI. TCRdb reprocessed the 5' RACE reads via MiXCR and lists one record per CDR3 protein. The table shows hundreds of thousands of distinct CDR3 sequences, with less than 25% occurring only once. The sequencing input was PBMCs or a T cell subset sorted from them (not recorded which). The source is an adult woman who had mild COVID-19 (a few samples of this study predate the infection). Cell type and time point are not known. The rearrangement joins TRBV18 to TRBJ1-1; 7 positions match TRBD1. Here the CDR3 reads CASSYDRVGNTEAFF. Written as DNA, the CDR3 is TGTGCCAGCTCATATGACAGGGTGGGGAACACTGAAGCTTTCTTT.